The sequence of this TCR beta chain was determined in a study of identical twins. The V end lost 5 bases, the J end lost 1 base, and 11 bases lay between the germline ends. CDR1 is MNHEY and CDR2 is SVGEGT in the germline V gene. The CDR3 contains 14 residues. This clonotype showed up just a few times. MiXCR, run by TCRdb on the 5' RACE reads, gives a single entry per CDR3 protein. The sample lists some 230,000 distinct CDR3 sequences, 6.5% occurring once. These data were likewise used in another study, on T cells expressing NK-cell markers.

The source is a woman between 18 and 30 years old in good health. Sequenced: CD8+ T cells sorted from blood. The gene calls are TRBV6-2 or TRBV6-3 and TRBJ2-5; unclear D gene. CDR3 loop: CASSPWAAQETQYF. The CDR3 DNA reads TGTGCCAGCAGTCCCTGGGCAGCCCAAGAGACCCAGTACTTC.